This T cell receptor (beta chain) comes out of a study of cytotoxic CD8 clonotypes in ibrutinib-treated CLL. About the research overall: Partial response occurred in 24 patients and complete response in 2; at median about 72 months, approximately 14 remained remitted and 12 progressed. Response samples came after a median roughly twelve months of treatment, range 6 to 36.

The CDR3 runs 13 residues. The germline V gene has CDR1 LNHDA and CDR2 SQIVND (reference sequence). Trimming removed 10 bases from V and 4 bases from J, with 17 bases in between. Sequencing was designed to attain a depth spanning 1 in 200,000 to 1 in 1 million T cells. Here immunoSEQ multiplex PCR was the method, and the copy in TCRdb shows in-frame clones only, minus some. The sample contains 140,000 to 150,000 clones, about three quarters of which appear only once. This clone has more than one count but fewer than ten. The V call is TRBV19, the J call TRBJ2-7; tentatively, D is TRBD2 (6 bases). This TCR was recovered from a human donor with chronic lymphocytic leukemia. This specimen consisted of PBMCs, obtained after 24 months of ibrutinib treatment. As DNA, the CDR3 is TGTGCCACCGGCGGGGCCCCGGGGTACGAGCAGTACTTC. It is translated as CATGGAPGYEQYF.